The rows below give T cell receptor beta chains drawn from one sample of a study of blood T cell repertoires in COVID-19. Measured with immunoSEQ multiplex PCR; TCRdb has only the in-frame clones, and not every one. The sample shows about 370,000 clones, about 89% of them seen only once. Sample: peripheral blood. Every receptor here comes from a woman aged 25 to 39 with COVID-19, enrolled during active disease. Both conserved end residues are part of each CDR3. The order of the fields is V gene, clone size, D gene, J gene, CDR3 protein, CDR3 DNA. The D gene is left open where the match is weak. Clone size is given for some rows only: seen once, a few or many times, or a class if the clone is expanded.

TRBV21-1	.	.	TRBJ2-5	CASSKDRGLAGAQETQYF	TGTGCCAGCAGCAAAGACAGAGGACTAGCGGGGGCCCAAGAGACCCAGTACTTC
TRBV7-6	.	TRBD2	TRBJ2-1	CASSLGPLAGSYNEQFF	TGTGCCAGCAGCTTGGGCCCCCTAGCGGGTTCCTACAATGAGCAGTTCTTC
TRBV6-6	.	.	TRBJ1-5	CASSTGQPQHF	TGTGCCAGCAGCACGGGTCAGCCCCAGCATTTT
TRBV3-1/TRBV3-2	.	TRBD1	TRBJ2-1	CASSLRDRVYNEQFF	TGTGCCAGCAGCCTCCGGGACAGGGTCTACAATGAGCAGTTCTTC
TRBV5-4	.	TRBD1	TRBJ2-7	CASSSGDSSYEQYF	TGTGCCAGCAGCTCCGGGGACAGTTCCTACGAGCAGTACTTC
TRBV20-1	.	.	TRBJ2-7	CSARRSYEQYF	TGCAGTGCTAGGCGCTCCTACGAGCAGTACTTC
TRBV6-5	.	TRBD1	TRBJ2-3	CASSYIRGPGTDTQYF	TGTGCCAGCAGTTACATTAGGGGGCCAGGCACAGATACGCAGTATTTT
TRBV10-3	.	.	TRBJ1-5	CAISKDRSDQPQHF	TGTGCCATCAGTAAAGACAGGTCGGATCAGCCCCAGCATTTT
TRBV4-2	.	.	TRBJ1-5	CASSQDKEGYQPQHF	TGTGCCAGCAGCCAAGATAAAGAGGGTTATCAGCCCCAGCATTTT
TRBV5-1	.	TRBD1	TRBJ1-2	CASSLDRDSSYGYTF	TGCGCCAGCAGCTTGGATAGGGACAGTAGCTATGGCTACACCTTC
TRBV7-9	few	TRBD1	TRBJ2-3	CASSLAVGTGGDTQYF	TGTGCCAGCAGCTTAGCGGTGGGGACAGGGGGTGATACGCAGTATTTT
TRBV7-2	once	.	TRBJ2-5	CASSGSGLQETQYF	TGTGCCAGCAGCGGTAGCGGATTACAAGAGACCCAGTACTTC
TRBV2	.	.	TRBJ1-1	CASHGRDWTEAFF	TGTGCCAGTCATGGGAGGGATTGGACTGAAGCTTTCTTT
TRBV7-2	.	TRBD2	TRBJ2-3	CASSWRGLAGGINTDTQYF	TGTGCCAGCAGCTGGCGCGGACTAGCGGGGGGGATTAACACAGATACGCAGTATTTT
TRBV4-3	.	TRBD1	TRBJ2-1	CASSRTHRGSRDEQFF	TGCGCCAGCAGCCGGACACACAGGGGCAGTCGGGATGAGCAGTTCTTC
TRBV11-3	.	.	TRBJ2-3	CASSPGLLMGSDTQYF	TGTGCCAGCAGCCCCGGACTACTCATGGGATCGGATACGCAGTATTTT
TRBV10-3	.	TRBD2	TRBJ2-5	CAISTRLAGGEETQYF	TGTGCCATCAGCACCCGACTAGCGGGGGGAGAAGAGACCCAGTACTTC
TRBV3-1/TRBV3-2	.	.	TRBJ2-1	CASEGEGSYNEQFF	TGTGCCAGCGAGGGAGAGGGCTCCTACAATGAGCAGTTCTTC
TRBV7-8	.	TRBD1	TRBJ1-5	CASSLVTGVDQPQHF	TGTGCCAGCAGCTTAGTGACAGGGGTGGATCAGCCCCAGCATTTT
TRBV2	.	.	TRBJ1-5	CASSAGSNQPQHF	TGTGCCAGCAGTGCAGGGAGCAATCAGCCCCAGCATTTT
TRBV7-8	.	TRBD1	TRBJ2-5	CASSSSWGQGETQYF	TGTGCCAGCAGCTCTTCTTGGGGACAGGGGGAGACCCAGTACTTC
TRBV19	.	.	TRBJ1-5	CASAGGGNQPQHF	TGTGCCAGTGCCGGAGGGGGCAATCAGCCCCAGCATTTT
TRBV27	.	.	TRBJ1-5	CASGPQGQPQHF	TGTGCCAGCGGGCCACAGGGTCAGCCCCAGCATTTT
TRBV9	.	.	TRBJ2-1	CASSALGVEQFF	TGTGCCAGCAGCGCGCTAGGTGTTGAGCAGTTCTTC
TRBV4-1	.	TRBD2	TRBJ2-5	CASSQSRGTSGGRQETQYF	TGCGCCAGCAGCCAATCCCGGGGGACTAGCGGGGGGCGCCAAGAGACCCAGTACTTC
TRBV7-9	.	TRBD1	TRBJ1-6	CASSSTGSSPLHF	TGTGCCAGCAGCTCGACAGGGAGTTCACCCCTCCACTTT
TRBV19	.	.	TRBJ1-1	CASSNHRRGDEAFF	TGTGCCAGTAGTAATCACCGCCGGGGGGATGAAGCTTTCTTT
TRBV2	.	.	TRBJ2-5	CASVPRGQETQYF	TGTGCCAGCGTGCCGCGGGGTCAAGAGACCCAGTACTTC
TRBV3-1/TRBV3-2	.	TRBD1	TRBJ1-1	CASSQGASRGRKAFF	TGTGCCAGCAGCCAAGGGGCCTCCAGGGGGCGGAAAGCTTTCTTT
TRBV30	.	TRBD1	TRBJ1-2	CAWSRDRGQHGYTF	TGTGCCTGGAGTAGGGACAGGGGGCAACATGGCTACACCTTC
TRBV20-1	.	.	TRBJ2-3	CSVTGRDTQYF	TGCAGTGTAACAGGGCGAGATACGCAGTATTTT
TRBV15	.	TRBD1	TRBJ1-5	CATSREGLGTAYSNQPQHF	TGTGCCACCAGCAGAGAGGGCCTGGGGACAGCGTATAGCAATCAGCCCCAGCATTTT
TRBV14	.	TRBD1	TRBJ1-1	CASSQVPGTGTNTEAFF	TGTGCCAGCAGCCAAGTGCCCGGGACAGGGACGAACACTGAAGCTTTCTTT
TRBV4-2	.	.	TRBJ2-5	CASSQGFGAETQYF	TGTGCCAGCAGCCAAGGGTTCGGAGCAGAGACCCAGTACTTC
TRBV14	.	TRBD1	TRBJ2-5	CASSQDFGDRGQETQYF	TGTGCCAGCAGCCAAGATTTTGGGGACAGGGGCCAAGAGACCCAGTACTTC
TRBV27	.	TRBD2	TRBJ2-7	CASRLASGAYEQYF	TGTGCCAGCAGGCTAGCTAGCGGAGCCTACGAGCAGTACTTC
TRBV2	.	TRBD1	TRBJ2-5	CASSEGTGGGGGETQYF	TGTGCCAGCAGTGAGGGGACAGGGGGAGGGGGGGGCGAGACCCAGTACTTC
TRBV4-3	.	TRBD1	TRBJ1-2	CASSQGRVRGAGYTF	TGCGCCAGCAGCCAAGGTAGAGTCAGGGGGGCTGGCTACACCTTC
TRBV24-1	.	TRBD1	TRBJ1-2	CATSRGTGRTYTF	TGTGCCACCAGTAGAGGGACAGGGAGAACCTACACCTTC
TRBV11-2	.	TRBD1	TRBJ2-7	CASSRFRDRASYEQYF	TGTGCCAGCAGCCGATTTAGGGACAGGGCCTCCTACGAGCAGTACTTC
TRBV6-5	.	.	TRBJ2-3	CASGAGYTDTQYF	TGTGCCAGCGGGGCGGGGTACACAGATACGCAGTATTTT
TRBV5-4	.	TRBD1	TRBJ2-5	CASSLKATGGLQETQYF	TGTGCCAGCAGCTTGAAGGCGACAGGGGGCTTACAAGAGACCCAGTACTTC
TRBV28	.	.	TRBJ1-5	CASTRGHQPQHF	TGTGCCAGCACTAGGGGTCATCAGCCCCAGCATTTT
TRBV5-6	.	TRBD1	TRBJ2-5	CASSLGGGAETQYF	TGTGCCAGCAGCTTGGGAGGGGGCGCGGAGACCCAGTACTTC
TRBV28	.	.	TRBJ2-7	CATGEGQGYYEQYF	TGTGCCACCGGTGAGGGCCAAGGCTATTACGAGCAGTACTTC
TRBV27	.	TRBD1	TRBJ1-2	CASSAPGTGGGYTF	TGTGCCAGCAGTGCTCCCGGGACAGGGGGTGGCTACACCTTC
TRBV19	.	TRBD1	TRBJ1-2	CASSQGVYGYTF	TGTGCCAGTAGTCAGGGGGTCTATGGCTACACCTTC